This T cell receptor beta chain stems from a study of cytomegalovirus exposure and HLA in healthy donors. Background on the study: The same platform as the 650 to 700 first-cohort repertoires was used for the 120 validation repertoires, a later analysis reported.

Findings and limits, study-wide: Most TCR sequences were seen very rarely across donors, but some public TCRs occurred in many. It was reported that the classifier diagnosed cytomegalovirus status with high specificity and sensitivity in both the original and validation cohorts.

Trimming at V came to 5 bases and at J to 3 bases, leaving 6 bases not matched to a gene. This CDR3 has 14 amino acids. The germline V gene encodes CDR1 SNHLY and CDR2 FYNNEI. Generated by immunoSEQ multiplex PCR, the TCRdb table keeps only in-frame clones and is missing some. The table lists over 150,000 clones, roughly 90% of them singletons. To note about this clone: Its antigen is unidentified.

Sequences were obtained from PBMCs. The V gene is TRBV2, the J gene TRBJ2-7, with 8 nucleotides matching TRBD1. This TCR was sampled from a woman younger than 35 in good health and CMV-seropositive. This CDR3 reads CASSPDRGDYEQYF. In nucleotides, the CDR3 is TGTGCCAGCAGTCCTGACAGGGGAGACTACGAGCAGTACTTC.